Presented here are 5 T cell receptor beta chains from one specimen sequenced in a study of early T cells in non-severe SARS-CoV-2 infection. One entry per CDR3 protein results from TCRdb running MiXCR on the 5' RACE reads. The data hold about 46,000 distinct CDR3 sequences, with roughly 5.7% observed a single time. Specimen: whole blood, collected at baseline. These receptor sequences come from an adult who was a healthcare worker with PCR-confirmed SARS-CoV-2 infection or an uninfected control (not recorded which).

This clonotype occurred many times. This chain links TRBV18 with TRBJ2-1; unclear D gene. The CDR3 loop spans 15 amino acids. From germline, CDR1 is KGHSH and CDR2 LQKENI. V shed 6 bases and J shed 0 bases, with 12 bases lying between them. The DNA for the CDR3 is TGTGCCAGCTCGCGGACCCGTGGCTCCTACAATGAGCAGTTCTTC. It is translated as CASSRTRGSYNEQFF. The full variable domain, rest sourced from reference TRBV18 and TRBJ2-1, is NAGVMQNPRHLVRRRGQEARLRCSPMKGHSHVYWYRQLPEEGLKFMVYLQKENIIDESGMPKERFSAEFPKEGPSILRIQQVVRGDSAAYFCASSRTRGSYNEQFFGPGTRLTVL.

There are many counts of this clonotype. The chain uses TRBV20-1 and TRBJ1-2; D not resolved. The CDR3 has 16 residues. V lost 5 bases and J lost 4, with 23 bases in between. From germline, CDR1 is DFQATT and CDR2 SNEGSKA (reference sequence). CDR3 residues: CSADPRRRMGGYGYTF. The CDR3 DNA sequence: TGCAGTGCTGACCCGCGCCGAAGGATGGGTGGCTATGGCTACACCTTC.

This clonotype was counted many times. The J gene is TRBJ2-1, the V gene TRBV14; the D is unclear. Trimming cost V 7 bases and J 0 bases, with 7 bases left between them. The CDR3 length is 13 residues. CDR1 and CDR2 from the germline V gene are SGHDN and FVKESK. CDR3 nucleotide sequence: TGTGCCAGCAATGGCGACTCCTACAATGAGCAGTTCTTC. Protein product: CASNGDSYNEQFF.

The sample holds many counts of this clonotype. V and J are TRBV30 and TRBJ2-7, with 8 bases matching TRBD1. Germline values: CDR1 GTSNPN, CDR2 SVGIG (reference sequence). The V gene end was trimmed by 3 bases and the J gene end by 6 bases; junction bases not matched to a gene: 7. This CDR3 region has 13 residues. The CDR3 reads CAWRMYGQGEQYF. For the CDR3, the DNA is TGTGCCTGGAGAATGTACGGACAGGGCGAGCAGTACTTC. The variable domain in full, completed from reference TRBV30 and TRBJ2-7, reads SQTIHQWPATLVQPVGSPLSLECTVEGTSNPNLYWYRQAAGRGLQLLFYSVGIGQISSEVPQNLSASRPQDRQFILSSKKLLLSDSGFYLCAWRMYGQGEQYFGPGTRLTVT.

Concerning this clonotype: Lacking the conserved final phenylalanine or tryptophan, this CDR3 likely reflects a read error. The chain employs TRBV5-1 and TRBJ1-6, with D unresolved. The CDR3 has 15 amino acids. Germline loops: CDR1 SGHRS, CDR2 YFSETQ. V shed 4 bases and J shed 6 bases, with 14 bases lying between them. The chain's CDR3 is CASSPAEGSNSPLHL. DNA of the CDR3: TGCGCCAGCAGCCCCGCGGAAGGTAGTAATTCACCCCTCCACTTA.